These 22 T cell receptor beta chains were all obtained from the same sample, sequenced in a study of cytomegalovirus exposure and HLA in healthy donors. A multiplex PCR was run with 60 Vbeta primers and 13 Jbeta primers. Method: immunoSEQ multiplex PCR; TCRdb's copy keeps in-frame clones and lacks some. The sample records 110,000 or so clones, 76% being singletons. Sequencing used PBMCs. These TCRs come from a man aged 45-65 years in good health and CMV-seropositive.

The chain is built from TRBV15 and TRBJ1-1; D gene uncertain. The germline V gene encodes CDR1 LNHNV and CDR2 YYDKDF (reference sequence). The V gene lost 0 bases and the J gene lost 7 bases, with 6 bases spanning the gap. The CDR3 has 12 residues. The chain's CDR3 is CATSRDVREAFF. The CDR3 nucleotides are TGTGCCACCAGCAGAGATGTCCGTGAAGCTTTCTTT.

This chain connects TRBV6-5 to TRBJ2-7; TRBD1 matches 8 bases. This CDR3 region has 13 residues. The V segment lost 6 bases and the J segment 4 bases; nucleotides outside the gene matches: 5. Germline V gene data show CDR1 as MNHEY and CDR2 as SVGAGI. CDR3 loop: CASSQGANYEQYF. The CDR3 DNA follows: TGTGCCAGCAGCCAGGGGGCGAATTACGAGCAGTACTTC.

J is TRBJ1-6 and V is TRBV4-3, with D perhaps matching TRBD1 (6 bases). This CDR3 has 15 amino acids. Germline V lookup: CDR1 LGHNA, CDR2 YSLEER. With 3 bases removed from V and 7 bases from J, the gap between germline ends came to 13 bases. The CDR3 nucleotides are TGCGCCAGCAGCCACGGATGGGACAAGAATTCACCCCTCCACTTT. It is translated as CASSHGWDKNSPLHF.

This sequence joins TRBV14 and TRBJ1-1; maybe TRBD1 (6 bases). The CDR3 extends over 13 amino acids. CDR1 and CDR2 (germline): SGHDN, FVKESK. With 4 bases removed from V and 3 bases from J, the gap between germline ends came to 9 bases. The CDR3 region has the DNA TGTGCCAGCAGCCTACAGGGATACACTGAAGCTTTCTTT. Residues: CASSLQGYTEAFF.

This chain joins TRBV18 and TRBJ1-1; 7 positions agree with TRBD1. The CDR3 loop spans 13 amino acids. Trimming at V came to 5 bases and at J to 5 bases, leaving 5 bases not matched to a gene. Germline V gives CDR1 KGHSH, CDR2 LQKENI. The CDR3 loop reads CASSLTGETEAFF. CDR3 nucleotide sequence: TGTGCCAGCTCATTAACAGGGGAGACTGAAGCTTTCTTT.

The chain has TRBV27 and TRBJ2-5; the match to TRBD2 covers 9 bases. V shed 3 bases, J shed 0 bases, and the junction held 5 bases outside the gene matches. CDR3 size: 16 residues. Germline CDR1 reads MNHEY; CDR2 reads SMNVEV (reference sequence). CDR3 DNA sequence: TGTGCCAGCAGTTTGATCTGGACTAGCGACCAAGAGACCCAGTACTTC. It translates to CASSLIWTSDQETQYF.

The chain carries TRBV6-1 and TRBJ2-2; TRBD2 agrees at 12 bases. Germline trimming cut 10 bases from V and 1 base from J; bases unmatched to any gene: 4. Germline lookup yields CDR1 MNHNS and CDR2 SASEGT. This CDR3 contains 15 residues. The CDR3 loop is CATRGLAGNTGELFF. DNA for the CDR3: TGTGCCACGAGGGGACTAGCGGGGAACACCGGGGAGCTGTTTTTT.

The CDR3 DNA follows: TGTGCCAGCAGCCGGGACAGCTATAGCAATCAGCCCCAGCATTTT. Translating it yields CASSRDSYSNQPQHF. The rearrangement joins TRBV7-9 to TRBJ1-5; 7 positions agree with TRBD1. The ends lost 5 bases at V and 0 bases at J; junction bases unmatched: 4. The CDR3 has 15 residues. Germline lookup yields CDR1 SEHNR and CDR2 FQNEAQ (reference sequence).

This clone showed up just a few times. V is TRBV5-5 and J is TRBJ2-6, with D uncertain. Germline CDR1 reads SGHKS; CDR2 reads YYEKEE (reference sequence). Trimming stripped 1 base from V and 1 base from J, with 3 bases between. The CDR3 consists of 14 residues. The DNA for the CDR3 is TGTGCCAGCAGCTTGCGTTCTGGGGCCAACGTCCTGACTTTC. Residues: CASSLRSGANVLTF.

The chain joins TRBV11-2 to TRBJ2-1, with 12 bases fitting TRBD2. The CDR3 contains 16 residues. V dropped 4 bases and J dropped 6; count of bases not matched to a gene: 7. Looked up from germline, CDR1 is SGHAT and CDR2 is FQNNGV. The DNA for the CDR3 is TGTGCCAGCAGCTCACCACTAGCGGGGGGCCTCAATGAGCAGTTCTTC. Translated, it gives CASSSPLAGGLNEQFF.

In nucleotides, the CDR3 is TGTGCCAGTAGTATTACGGACGCACAACTAGTTTACGGCACAGATACGCAGTATTTT. This codes for CASSITDAQLVYGTDTQYF. J is TRBJ2-3 and V is TRBV19; D might be TRBD2 (5 bases). CDR1 is LNHDA, CDR2 SQIVND, per germline (reference sequence). This CDR3 contains 19 residues. Trimming shortened V by 3 bases and J by 1 base, and 23 bases separated the two germline ends. Variable domain in full (rest from reference TRBV19 and TRBJ2-3): DGGITQSPKYLFRKEGQNVTLSCEQNLNHDAMYWYRQDPGQGLRLIYYSQIVNDFQKGDIAEGYSVSREKKESFPLTVTSAQKNPTAFYLCASSITDAQLVYGTDTQYFGPGTRLTVL.

This clone was counted only a few times. The chain uses TRBV2 and TRBJ2-1; the D gene is possibly TRBD2 (6 bases). This CDR3 spans 12 amino acids. Germline V gene lookup returns CDR1 SNHLY and CDR2 FYNNEI. V gave up 3 bases and J gave up 13 bases, with 13 bases separating them. The CDR3 here is CASSDRDSHQFF. The CDR3 DNA follows: TGTGCCAGCAGTGACCGGGACTCCCATCAGTTCTTC. The full variable domain, in which reference TRBV2 and TRBJ2-1 provide the parts outside the CDR3, is EPEVTQTPSHQVTQMGQEVILRCVPISNHLYFYWYRQILGQKVEFLVSFYNNEISEKSEIFDDQFSVERPDGSNFTLKIRSTKLEDSAMYFCASSDRDSHQFFGPGTRLTVL.

V usage is TRBV27 and J usage is TRBJ2-3; tentative D call: TRBD2 (6 bases). Trimming pared 5 bases from V and 1 base from J, leaving 13 bases between. This CDR3 contains 15 residues. Germline lookup yields CDR1 MNHEY and CDR2 SMNVEV (reference sequence). CDR3 region: CASSLRGRRTDTQYF. The CDR3 region has the DNA TGTGCCAGCAGTCTACGGGGGAGACGCACAGATACGCAGTATTTT.

The table lists this clone with a count of one. V is TRBV14 and J is TRBJ2-5, with D hard to call. The CDR3 runs to 16 residues. Germline V CDR1 and CDR2: SGHDN, FVKESK. Trimming left V 0 bases short and J 0 bases short, with 11 bases between. The CDR3 here is CASSQDLATYQETQYF. The CDR3 DNA is TGTGCCAGCAGCCAAGATCTTGCTACGTACCAAGAGACCCAGTACTTC.

The chain employs TRBV9 and TRBJ1-1; D remains unclear. This CDR3 is built from 13 residues. The V and J ends lost 1 base and 4 bases respectively, with 8 bases between them. Germline-derived CDR1 and CDR2 are SGDLS and YYNGEE. The CDR3 reads CASSVTAATEAFF. The CDR3, as DNA: TGTGCCAGCAGCGTAACAGCGGCCACTGAAGCTTTCTTT.

About this clone: The junction departs from germline at one end; a sequencing error may be responsible. The chain is built from TRBV7-7 and TRBJ2-2; 7 bases fit TRBD2. Germline lookup yields CDR1 SSHAT and CDR2 FNYEAQ (reference sequence). CDR3 length: 14 amino acids. Here the CDR3 reads CASSERLASGELFF. CDR3 coding DNA: TGTGCTAGCAGCGAACGACTAGCATCCGGGGAGCTGTTTTTT.

The chain is built from TRBV27 and TRBJ1-5; 8 positions agree with TRBD1. The J segment lost 2 bases and the V segment lost 3 bases, leaving 3 bases of the junction unmatched. This CDR3 comprises 15 residues. CDR1 and CDR2 (germline): MNHEY, SMNVEV (reference sequence). CDR3 residues: CASSFGQGRNQPQHF. CDR3 in DNA: TGTGCCAGCAGTTTCGGACAGGGTCGCAATCAGCCCCAGCATTTT.

The chain joins TRBV4-3 to TRBJ2-1; D remains unclear. From germline, CDR1 is LGHNA and CDR2 YSLEER. This CDR3 is built from 14 residues. Deletions cut 0 bases from V and 4 bases from J, with 7 bases between. CDR3 residues: CASSQDPVYNEQFF. The CDR3 DNA reads as TGCGCCAGCAGCCAAGACCCAGTTTACAATGAGCAGTTCTTC.

The CDR3 DNA is TGTGCCAGCAGACGAACCAGAGGGACAGGATCTGAAGCTTTCTTT. This gives the protein CASRRTRGTGSEAFF. The chain joins TRBV6-5 to TRBJ1-1, with TRBD1 identical over 8 bases. The CDR3 runs to 15 residues. V lost 6 bases, J lost 6 bases, and 12 bases stayed unmatched. Germline assignment: CDR1 MNHEY and CDR2 SVGAGI.

The V call is TRBV5-6, the J call TRBJ1-1; TRBD1 aligns across 8 bases. V trimming: 5 bases; J trimming: 4 bases; junction bases outside the gene matches: 10. Germline CDR1 reads SGHDT; CDR2 reads YYEEEE. The CDR3 covers 15 residues. The CDR3 loop is CASRQETGAPTEAFF. The CDR3 DNA sequence: TGTGCCAGCAGGCAGGAGACAGGGGCGCCCACTGAAGCTTTCTTT.

This chain uses TRBV27 with TRBJ2-2; D gene unclear. Per germline, CDR1 MNHEY and CDR2 SMNVEV (reference sequence). V gave up 4 bases and J gave up 6 bases, with 12 bases separating them. The CDR3 totals 14 residues. CDR3 in DNA: TGTGCCAGCAGTTCGAGTCCCGGTCCCGGGGAGCTGTTTTTT. This encodes CASSSSPGPGELFF.

This chain uses TRBV5-4 with TRBJ2-7; the match to TRBD1 covers 9 bases. The trim removed 3 bases at V and 0 bases at J, leaving 4 bases unmatched. Germline V lookup: CDR1 SGHNT, CDR2 YYREEE (reference sequence). CDR3 length: 15 residues. The CDR3 reads CASSSRTGDSYEQYF. For the CDR3, the DNA is TGTGCCAGCAGCTCGAGGACAGGGGACTCCTACGAGCAGTACTTC.